This T cell receptor (beta chain) was identified during a study of T cells expressing NK-cell markers. Study as a whole: Obtained from sorted CD3+CD56+NKG2C+, CD3+CD56+NKG2C- and CD3+CD56-NKG2C+ T cells were the TCR beta repertoires. HCMV seropositivity characterized most of the eight sequenced donors, and seronegativity one.

Synthesis of TCR beta cDNA relied on 5'RACE template switching carrying UMIs. TCRdb re-called the 5' RACE reads; every CDR3 protein appears as one record, without DNA. The sample holds roughly 280,000 distinct CDR3 sequences. Points on this clonotype: Its antigen remains unidentified.

General study points: For four donors, these clonotypes were likewise the leading ones in the CD3+CD56-NKG2C+ fraction.

Germline V gives CDR1 SNHLY, CDR2 FYNNEI. The CDR3 extends over 14 amino acids. This TCR derives from a man younger than 35 in good health. The V call is TRBV2, the J call TRBJ2-5; the TCRdb call, TRBD1, lacks DNA for checking. Material: blood T cells: a sorted CD56 or NKG2C T cell subset, CD4+ or CD8+ T cells, or bulk PBMC T cells (not recorded which). CDR3 sequence reads: CASSPQGDGRTQYF.